The rows below give T cell receptor beta chains drawn from one sample of a study of OX40 agonist ivuxolimab in advanced cancers. Only in-frame clones appear in the TCRdb table, and some are missing; sequencing was by immunoSEQ multiplex PCR. The sample carries around 83,000 clones, 91% recorded once. The sample in question was CD4+ or CD8+ T cells sorted from blood, obtained in a trial of the OX40 agonist ivuxolimab. These receptors were taken from an adult with an advanced solid tumor such as melanoma, head and neck, liver or kidney cancer. CDR3s include the opening cysteine and the closing phenylalanine or tryptophan. The D gene is left open where the match is weak.

v_call	d_call	j_call	cdr3_aa
TRBV7-3	TRBD1	TRBJ1-2	CASSLSAGTDYGYTF
TRBV5-4	.	TRBJ2-7	CASSPEGLGEQYF
TRBV30	TRBD2	TRBJ2-1	CAWSVRSSGVYYNEQFF
TRBV6-1	TRBD2	TRBJ2-7	CASTREGTYEQYF
TRBV18	.	TRBJ2-3	CASSPADTQYF
TRBV7-2	.	TRBJ2-7	CASSLGWVSSYEQYF
TRBV19	TRBD2	TRBJ2-7	CASIRGGPAYEQYF
TRBV30	.	TRBJ1-5	CAWAHGGRGGNQPQHF
TRBV30	.	TRBJ2-5	CAWRARGRQETQYF
TRBV28	.	TRBJ1-4	CASSLAGAANEKLFF
TRBV18	.	TRBJ2-7	CASSPEPPAGYEQYF
TRBV11-1	TRBD2	TRBJ2-7	CASSPPPGTSDLYEQYF
TRBV4-3	.	TRBJ1-5	CASSQEGSNQPQHF
TRBV19	TRBD1	TRBJ2-7	CASRSGQDTYEQYF
TRBV5-5	TRBD2	TRBJ2-7	CASSLVAGDYEQYF
TRBV5-1	.	TRBJ2-2	CASSLAGNTGELFF
TRBV19	.	TRBJ1-5	CASSRAQISNQPQHF
TRBV11-2	TRBD2	TRBJ2-2	CASRSMVAGGSGTGELFF